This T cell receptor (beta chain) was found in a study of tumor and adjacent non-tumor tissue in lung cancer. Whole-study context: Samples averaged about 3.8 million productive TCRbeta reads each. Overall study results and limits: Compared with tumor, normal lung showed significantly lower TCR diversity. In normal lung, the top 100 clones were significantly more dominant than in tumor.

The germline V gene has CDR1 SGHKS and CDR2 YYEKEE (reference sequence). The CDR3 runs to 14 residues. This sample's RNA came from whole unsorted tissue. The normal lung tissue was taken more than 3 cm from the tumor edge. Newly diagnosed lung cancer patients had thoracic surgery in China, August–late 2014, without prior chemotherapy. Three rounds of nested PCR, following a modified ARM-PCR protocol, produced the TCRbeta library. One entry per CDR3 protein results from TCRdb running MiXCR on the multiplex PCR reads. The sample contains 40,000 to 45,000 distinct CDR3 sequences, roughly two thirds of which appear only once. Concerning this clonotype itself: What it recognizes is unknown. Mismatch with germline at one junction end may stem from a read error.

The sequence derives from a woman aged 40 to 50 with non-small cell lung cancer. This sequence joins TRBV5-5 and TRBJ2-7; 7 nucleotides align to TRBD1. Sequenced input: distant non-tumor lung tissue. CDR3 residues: CASKPGTDSYKQYF. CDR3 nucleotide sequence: TGTGCAAGCAAGCCCGGGACAGACTCGTACAAGCAGTACTTC.